This entry concerns a single T cell receptor (beta chain). Its antigen target is currently unknown. No base quality information exists; no much larger clone differs at one position. The immunoSEQ hsTCRB v3.0 assay was used at survey level resolution for TRB variable region sequencing. The target sequencing depth for TRB was about 40,000-55,000 T-cell genomes per sample. An Illumina MiSeq with a v3 150-cycle kit was used to sequence the pooled TRB libraries. On the study's bioinformatics: Repertoire analysis was performed in R inside a reproducible Nextflow workflow that covered QC, data transformation and analysis. LymphoSeq2, an R package for exploring AIRR-Seq data, was used to implement the custom analyses. A handful of samples that produced fewer than 5000 total TRB sequences were removed, so 200 or so HIV repertoires were analyzed. Among the 188 retained HIV repertoires, some 57 were collected before ART initiation and fewer than 150 were collected after ART initiation. Each repertoire was downsampled to 5000 TRB nucleotide sequences, and summary statistics were averaged across 100 downsampling iterations. Only TRB sequences with CDR3 regions of at least seven amino acids were retained for analysis. Diversity was measured with a Shannon entropy-derived clonality score and the Gini coefficient. In the repertoire networks, any two of the top 5000 CDR3 amino acid sequences were connected whenever the two sequences differed by an edit distance of one. GLIPH2 predicted antigen specificity groups and MHC restriction for TRB CDR3 amino acid sequences. CDR3 amino acid sequences were matched against VDJdb and McPAS-TCR to flag known CMV, EBV, HIV or tissue antigen associations. Pre-ART, post-ART and control groups were compared with Wilcoxon signed-rank tests and Holm-Bonferroni correction. This immuneACCESS table, as held by TCRdb, lists in-frame sequences with V and J called but not all clones. Of the missing ones, under half trace to an unresolved V gene in checked studies; the others have no known cause. V, J and clone size are those of that table, while D and trimming were read from the DNA. Here the sample has 35,000 to 40,000 clones; around 75% occur a single time. In total, the top ten clones hold 5.2% of the sample.

The data were taken from a study of long-term antiretroviral therapy in people with HIV (dated by TCRdb to between 2022 and 2023). With respect to the entire study: Collection of the earliest samples took place about a decade ahead of the 2015 WHO recommendation for immediate ART, at a time when ART was typically delayed until CD4 counts fell. Among the roughly 30 participants with HIV, eleven were female. The cohort contributed about 200 cryopreserved PBMC samples from a few dozen adults with confirmed HIV infection, collected serially over a mean of about six years (range 1-12). No cross-contamination during QIAcube processing was seen in test extractions of a monoclonal T-cell line run alongside a few dozen polyclonal samples. A retrospective serial study tested whether changes in peripheral blood TRB repertoire composition and diversity were associated with ART initiation and durable HIV suppression. What the research found in general, with its limitations: At every time point, the repertoire was dominated by expanded TRB clones first identified before ART initiation, although this dominance fluctuated and, in many PLHIV, declined after ART. HIV repertoires had narrower CDR3 length ranges than controls, and the network structure suggested an antigen-experienced repertoire that shifted only slightly toward naive after ART. Because cell numbers in pre-ART samples were limited, unsorted PBMC were profiled instead of sorted CD4+ and CD8+ T cells. Samples dated from the mid-2000s to the late 2010s, and the ART regimens used may be less effective than current ones. No data were available on ART adherence, viral resistance or therapy changes, limiting inferences about post-ART repertoire changes. Starting ART was linked to a significant rise in TRB diversity, yet even with long-term ART the diversity remained significantly lower than in transplant donor controls. Owing to limited PBMC availability, only the TCR beta chain was sequenced, without alpha chain pairing.

Participants were included only if at least one PBMC sample before ART initiation and at least two post-ART samples were available. Treatment was received in the United States of America by all participants with HIV. Before DNA extraction, cryopreserved samples of 1-10 million PBMC were thawed and washed. At the time of the earliest PBMC sample for each participant with HIV, ages ranged from roughly 23 to 60 years. Each participant contributed PBMC samples from 1-4 timepoints before ART initiation and 2-8 timepoints after ART initiation, with a median of 7 samples. For every participant, serial HIV viral load, CD4+ T-cell count, ART history and demographic data were obtained. Using a Qiagen kit on a QIAcube, genomic DNA was extracted from unsorted PBMC, with samples processed in batches of 12. Trimmed from V: 3 bases; trimmed from J: 6 bases; junction bases lacking a gene match: 6. The CDR3, cysteine through phenylalanine, is 13 amino acids long. This entry keeps only the CDR3 DNA: 39 bases, framed from base 1. The germline V gene sets CDR1 to SGDLS and CDR2 to YYNGEE.

Source: unsorted PBMCs, taken 1.5 years after starting antiretroviral therapy. This chain joins TRBV9 to TRBJ2-7; TRBD1 agrees with 7 junctional bases. This sequence originates from a man between 18 and 35 years old with HIV. At the DNA level, the sequence is TGTGCCAGCAGCGGCACTACAGGGGCCGAGCAGTACTTC. It translates as CASSGTTGAEQYF.